Sequencing of this TCR beta chain was carried out in a study of T cells after yellow fever vaccination. From the 5' RACE reads, TCRdb called clonotypes with MiXCR, one entry per CDR3 protein. The sample gives hundreds of thousands of distinct CDR3 sequences, under 20% of which show up once; 18% is in the top ten. This CDR3 contains 14 residues. The V and J ends lost 3 bases and 4 bases respectively, with 10 bases between them. Germline V gene sequence: CDR1 SGDLS, CDR2 YYNGEE. The TCR originated in a man between 18 and 35 years old who received the YFV17D yellow fever vaccine. This specimen consisted of PBMCs, obtained before the yellow fever booster vaccination. The V and J genes are TRBV9 and TRBJ2-2; possible D gene TRBD2, 5 bases. CDR3 nucleotide sequence: TGTGCCAGCAGCGCTAGCTTTGGCACCGGGGAGCTGTTTTTT. Encoded protein: CASSASFGTGELFF.